The sequence of this T cell receptor beta chain was determined in a study of blood T cell repertoires in COVID-19. Measured with immunoSEQ multiplex PCR; TCRdb has only the in-frame clones, and not every one. The sample holds about 200,000 clones, approximately 90% seen once. V lost 8 bases to trimming and J lost 0 bases, with 11 bases between them. CDR1 GTSNPN and CDR2 SVGIG come from the germline V gene (reference sequence). The CDR3 covers 14 residues. The receptor's source is a woman in her 50s with COVID-19, enrolled during active disease. The sequenced sample was peripheral blood. The rearrangement joins TRBV30 to TRBJ2-6; D ambiguous. The DNA for the CDR3 is TGTGCCGGGCTCCACAGCTCTGGGGCCAACGTCCTGACTTTC. This codes for CAGLHSSGANVLTF.